This is a list of T cell receptor beta chains from one sample in a study of cytotoxic CD8 clonotypes in ibrutinib-treated CLL. Libraries were prepared by immunoSEQ multiplex PCR; TCRdb keeps only in-frame clonotypes and omits some of them. The data show around 97,000 clones, around 73% seen once. The starting material was PBMCs, obtained after 12 months of ibrutinib treatment. The source is a human donor with chronic lymphocytic leukemia. The CDR3 runs from the conserved cysteine through the conserved F or W. Each record gives: J gene, D gene, clone size, V gene, CDR3 DNA, CDR3 protein. D genes are given only for firm matches. Size values are once, few and many counts, or a class for expanded clones, and some rows have none.

>TRBJ1-1|-|-|TRBV27
TGTGCCAGCAGTGCGGACAGACTTATGAACACTGAAGCTTTCTTT
CASSADRLMNTEAFF
>TRBJ1-2|-|-|TRBV5-6
TGTGCCAGCAGCTTGGAGGGTAGGGGTTACGGCTACACCTTC
CASSLEGRGYGYTF
>TRBJ2-7|TRBD2|-|TRBV10-2
TGCGCCAGCAGTGTGACTAGCGGGGGCCCATCCTACGAGCAGTACTTC
CASSVTSGGPSYEQYF
>TRBJ1-1|-|-|TRBV5-1
TGCGCCAGCAGCAAAGGGGACACTGAAGCTTTCTTT
CASSKGDTEAFF
>TRBJ1-1|-|-|TRBV7-2
TGTGCCAGCAGCCCACTGGAGGGTCACACTGAAGCTTTCTTT
CASSPLEGHTEAFF
>TRBJ2-7|TRBD1|-|TRBV9
TGTGCCAGCAGCGTCGGGACAGCGATGTACGAGCAGTACTTC
CASSVGTAMYEQYF
>TRBJ2-1|-|-|TRBV7-2
TGTGCCAGCAGCTACGCCCCGGGGCGTAATGAGCAGTTCTTC
CASSYAPGRNEQFF
>TRBJ1-3|-|-|TRBV10-2
TGCGCCAGCCGGCCCGGGACACTGTATGGAAACACCATATATTTT
CASRPGTLYGNTIYF
>TRBJ2-7|-|-|TRBV9
TGTGCCAGCAGCGTAGGCAATCCCTACGAGCAGTACTTC
CASSVGNPYEQYF
>TRBJ1-4|TRBD1|-|TRBV4-1
TGCGCCAGCAGCCTAATGGACAGGACTAATGAAAAACTGTTTTTT
CASSLMDRTNEKLFF
>TRBJ1-4|-|-|TRBV6-1
TGTGCCAGCAGCAATGAAAAACTGTTTTTT
CASSNEKLFF
>TRBJ1-1|-|-|TRBV7-8
TGTGCCAGCAGCCGCCGGGGGGCAGGAAAGAATGAAGCTTTCTTT
CASSRRGAGKNEAFF
>TRBJ2-1|TRBD1|-|TRBV7-3
TGTGCCAGCAGCTTAGGGACAGGGAACTACAATGAGCAGTTCTTC
CASSLGTGNYNEQFF
>TRBJ1-5|-|-|TRBV2
TGTGCCAGCAGTGATGTAGGGGGGGCGGGGCAGCCCCAGCATTTT
CASSDVGGAGQPQHF
>TRBJ1-6|-|few|TRBV5-6
TGTGCCAGCAGCTTGGCCAAGTATTCACCCCTCCACTTT
CASSLAKYSPLHF
>TRBJ1-6|-|few|TRBV5-5
TGTGCCAGCAGCTTGACAGCCCTGGCGGGTAATTCACCCCTCCACTTT
CASSLTALAGNSPLHF
>TRBJ2-3|-|-|TRBV19
TGTGCCAGTAGTAGGTCCAATTTCCCCCCAGATACGCAGTATTTT
CASSRSNFPPDTQYF
>TRBJ2-3|TRBD2|few|TRBV11-3
TGTGCCAGCAGCCCGGGACTAGCGGGGATTACGCAGTATTTT
CASSPGLAGITQYF
>TRBJ1-1|TRBD1|-|TRBV7-9
TGTGCCAGCAGCTTAGCCGGGACAGGCACTGAAGCTTTCTTT
CASSLAGTGTEAFF
>TRBJ2-5|-|-|TRBV21-1
TGTGCCAGCAGCGGGGCCCTAGCGGGGGGTCCCCAAGAGACCCAGTACTTC
CASSGALAGGPQETQYF
>TRBJ2-7|TRBD1|-|TRBV5-4
TGTGCCAGCAGCTTGGGGGACAGAGATTTCTACGAGCAGTACTTC
CASSLGDRDFYEQYF
>TRBJ2-2|TRBD2|-|TRBV25-1
TGTGCCAGCAGACTAGCGGGGGACACCGGGGAGCTGTTTTTT
CASRLAGDTGELFF
>TRBJ2-7|-|-|TRBV7-2
TGTGCCAGCAGCTTAGAAGTTGGGACTCAGTACTTC
CASSLEVGTQYF
>TRBJ1-1|-|-|TRBV28
TGTGCCAGCAGTTTGGCTGGGAACACTGAAGCTTTCTTT
CASSLAGNTEAFF
>TRBJ2-5|-|-|TRBV14
TGTGCCAGCAGCCAAGTTATAGGCCAAGAGACCCAGTACTTC
CASSQVIGQETQYF
>TRBJ2-1|-|-|TRBV5-6
TGTGCCAGCAGCTTCGATAATGAGCAGTTCTTC
CASSFDNEQFF
>TRBJ2-5|-|-|TRBV14
TGTGCCAGCAGCCGACAGATACAAGAGACCCAGTACTTC
CASSRQIQETQYF
>TRBJ2-3|TRBD2|-|TRBV6-1
TGTGCCAGCAGTCTCTCGGGACTAAGGGCAGATACGCAGTATTTT
CASSLSGLRADTQYF
>TRBJ1-3|-|-|TRBV5-6
TGTGCCAGCAGCGACCTGCTCAGCAACACCATATATTTT
CASSDLLSNTIYF
>TRBJ2-5|-|-|TRBV7-7
TGTGCCAGCAGCCCCGGGACAAAGTACCAAGAGACCCAGTACTTC
CASSPGTKYQETQYF
>TRBJ2-7|TRBD1|-|TRBV7-2
TGTGCCAGCAGCTTTACAGGGGGGTACGAGCAGTACTTC
CASSFTGGYEQYF
>TRBJ2-1|TRBD1|-|TRBV27
TGTGCCAGCAGTGGCGGGACAGGGTCGAGAAAAGGCCACAATGAGCAGTTCTTC
CASSGGTGSRKGHNEQFF
>TRBJ2-7|TRBD1|-|TRBV27
TGTGCCAGCAGTCGCTATCTCGACAGGGCCTACGAGCAGTACTTC
CASSRYLDRAYEQYF
>TRBJ1-2|TRBD1|-|TRBV6-5
TGTGCCAGCAGACCACCGGGACAGGGAAACTATGGCTACACCTTC
CASRPPGQGNYGYTF
>TRBJ2-3|-|-|TRBV25-1
TGTGCCAGCAGTGAATCCGAACTGAGGGTTGGCGGCACAGATACGCAGTATTTT
CASSESELRVGGTDTQYF
>TRBJ1-5|TRBD1|-|TRBV10-3
TGTGCCATCAGGGGACAGGGTGACAATCAGCCCCAGCATTTT
CAIRGQGDNQPQHF
>TRBJ2-2|-|-|TRBV11-3
TGTGCCAGCAGCCCCCGATTTACGGGCTCCGGGGAGCTGTTTTTT
CASSPRFTGSGELFF
>TRBJ2-7|-|-|TRBV4-3
TGCGCCAGCAGCCAAGATTTCCTAGACTACGAGCAGTACTTC
CASSQDFLDYEQYF
>TRBJ2-7|-|-|TRBV6-5
TGTGCCAGCAGTTACTCGATTGCACCTTACGAGCAGTACTTC
CASSYSIAPYEQYF
>TRBJ2-7|TRBD1|few|TRBV16
TGTGCCAGCAGTAACTCCGGGACAGGAGGAGACGAGCAGTACTTC
CASSNSGTGGDEQYF
>TRBJ2-7|TRBD1|-|TRBV5-8
TGTGCCAGCAGCTTAGGGGACAGGGAATCTAACGAGCAGTACTTC
CASSLGDRESNEQYF
>TRBJ2-7|TRBD1|-|TRBV15
TGTGCCACCAGCAGAGGGGGGACAGGTTCCCCCGAGCAGTACTTC
CATSRGGTGSPEQYF
>TRBJ2-3|TRBD1|once|TRBV14
TGTGCCAGCAGCCCTAGCAGGGGGAGTAGGACGCAGTATTTT
CASSPSRGSRTQYF